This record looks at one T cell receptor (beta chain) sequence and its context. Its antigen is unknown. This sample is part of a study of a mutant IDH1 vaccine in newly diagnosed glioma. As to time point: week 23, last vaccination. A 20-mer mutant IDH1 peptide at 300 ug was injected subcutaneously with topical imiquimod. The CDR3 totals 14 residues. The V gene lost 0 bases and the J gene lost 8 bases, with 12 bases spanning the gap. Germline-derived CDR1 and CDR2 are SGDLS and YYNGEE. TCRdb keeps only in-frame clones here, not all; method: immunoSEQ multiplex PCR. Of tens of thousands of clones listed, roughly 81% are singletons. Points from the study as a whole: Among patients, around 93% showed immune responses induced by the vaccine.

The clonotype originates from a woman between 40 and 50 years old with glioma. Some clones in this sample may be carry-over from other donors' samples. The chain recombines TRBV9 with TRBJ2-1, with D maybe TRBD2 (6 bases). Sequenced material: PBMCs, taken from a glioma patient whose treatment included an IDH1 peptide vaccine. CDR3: CASSVGTSNDEQFF. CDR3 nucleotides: TGTGCCAGCAGCGTAGGTACTAGCAACGATGAGCAGTTCTTC.